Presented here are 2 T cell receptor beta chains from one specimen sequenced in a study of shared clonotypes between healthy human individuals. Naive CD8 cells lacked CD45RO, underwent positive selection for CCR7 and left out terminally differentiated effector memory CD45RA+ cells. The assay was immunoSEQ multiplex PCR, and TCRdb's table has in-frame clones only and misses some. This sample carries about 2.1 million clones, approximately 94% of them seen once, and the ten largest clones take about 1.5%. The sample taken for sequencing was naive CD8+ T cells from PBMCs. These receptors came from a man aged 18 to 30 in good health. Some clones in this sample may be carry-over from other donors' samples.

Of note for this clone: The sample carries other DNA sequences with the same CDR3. CDR3 loop: CASSLLLGQGGGEQYF. In nucleotides, the CDR3 is TGTGCCAGCAGTTTACTCTTGGGACAGGGGGGAGGCGAGCAGTACTTC. The V gene is TRBV27, the J gene TRBJ2-7; the match to TRBD1 covers 11 bases. The germline V gene encodes CDR1 MNHEY and CDR2 SMNVEV (reference sequence). This CDR3 is 16 amino acids long. V shed 2 bases and J 6 bases; nucleotides not matched to a gene: 9.

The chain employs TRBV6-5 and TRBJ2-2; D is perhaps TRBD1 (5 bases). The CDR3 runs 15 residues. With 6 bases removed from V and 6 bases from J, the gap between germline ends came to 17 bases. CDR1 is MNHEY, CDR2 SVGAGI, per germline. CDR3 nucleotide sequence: TGTGCCAGCAGGCAGGGATTAGAGAGACCCGGGGAGCTGTTTTTT. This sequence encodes CASRQGLERPGELFF.